A selection of T cell receptor beta chains follows, all from one sample in a study of cytomegalovirus exposure and HLA in healthy donors. Assay used: immunoSEQ multiplex PCR; TCRdb lists only in-frame clones, some missing. This table has some 150,000 clones, 75% to 85% appearing once. The specimen sequenced was PBMCs. The receptor set was obtained from a middle-aged woman in good health and CMV-seropositive. Both conserved end residues are trimmed from each CDR3. Only some rows state a clone size, as once, few, many or a class for expanded clones.

clone_size v_call cdr3_aa
few TRBV28 ASSLNLVRST
- TRBV7-7 ASRLSLGLAWYEQY
- TRBV5-1 ASSRRASGSNEQF
- TRBV10-3 ATRRSSGRGTGELF
- TRBV6-6 ASSPEGAGRETQY
- TRBV6-6 ASSPQTGEGEQY
once TRBV6-6 ASSLDRVHTGELF
- TRBV12-5 ASFFAPSVSYGQGADEQF
- TRBV7-8 ASSQTELNTGELF
- TRBV6-5 ASSYSGGRRY
- TRBV30 ASTGAALGYEQY
- TRBV5-1 ASSDGRHTDTQY
- TRBV2 ASSGSDRGDFTDTQY
few TRBV6-1 ASSPGTDTQY
few TRBV5-4 ASRATSGNQETQY
- TRBV11-3 ASSLAGGYTGELF
- TRBV30 AWSGGAPSSYNEQF
- TRBV5-1 ASSLGWESSEQY
once TRBV21-1 ASVRDRGDTEAF
few TRBV5-5 ASSFLGQSNYGYT
few TRBV29-1 SVDPPRAGGYGYT
once TRBV5-4 ASSLGLAGTSTDTQY
- TRBV19 ASSKREGPPTYEQY
- TRBV30 AWRGRGAFGEQY
few TRBV27 ASCCRDRASDTQY
- TRBV7-2 ASSPRSQRYNEQF
- TRBV28 ASSLGGSGNQPQH
once TRBV19 ASSIQSGSYEQY
- TRBV19 ASRPGPGRPQH
- TRBV6-5 ASRRPGNTGELF
- TRBV6-5 ASTAAGLNTEAF
- TRBV9 ASSVEPYTSGFSYEQY
- TRBV5-1 ASSPRLAGISTDTQY
- TRBV1 TSSGASGRQETQY
- TRBV19 ASSIGQGVRGYT
- TRBV5-1 ASSRGRVGISGRDQDEQF
- TRBV10-3 AISDKAGETQY
- TRBV20-1 SATEATEAF
- TRBV28 ASSSRDRGLSNQPQH
- TRBV9 ASSETGGTEAF
- TRBV6-5 ASSFQRVQF
- TRBV4-1 ASSQGPGLGETQY
once TRBV19 ASNSGTGLYGYT
once TRBV7-9 ASSLIPSRQETQY
few TRBV30 AWSVWAYGEDTGELF
few TRBV11-2 ASRRQGALETQY
- TRBV16 ASSQFVGQVPHEQF
- TRBV5-1 ASSSQGGDYGYT
- TRBV27 ASSLSKGVLSYEQY
- TRBV6-4 ASSDRFGYNEQF